This is a list of T cell receptor beta chains from one sample in a study of T-cell memory formation after mild COVID-19. Each CDR3 protein gets one entry after TCRdb re-called the 5' RACE reads with MiXCR. Seen here are 350,000 to 500,000 distinct CDR3 sequences, less than 25% observed once, and the top ten hold about an eighth. Source material: PBMCs or a T cell subset sorted from them (not recorded which). The receptors here all came from an adult woman who had mild COVID-19 (a few samples of this study predate the infection). Cell type and time point are not known. CDR3s include the opening cysteine and the closing phenylalanine or tryptophan. The order of the fields is CDR3 protein, CDR3 DNA, J gene, D gene, V gene, clone size. D genes are given only for firm matches. Size tells how often a clone was seen (once, few, many) or the class of an expanded clone, and some rows leave it out.

CDR3: CASSLGQANYGYTF
DNA: TGCGCCAGCAGCTTGGGACAGGCTAACTATGGCTACACCTTC
J: TRBJ1-2
D: NA
V: TRBV5-1
size: NA

CDR3: CASSERLAVNYNEQFF
DNA: TGTGCCAGCAGTGAACGGCTAGCGGTTAACTACAATGAGCAGTTCTTC
J: TRBJ2-1
D: TRBD2
V: TRBV2
size: few

CDR3: CAWRLAGIQYF
DNA: TGTGCCTGGAGGCTAGCGGGGATCCAGTACTTC
J: TRBJ2-7
D: TRBD2
V: TRBV30
size: NA

CDR3: CASSLDRWDEQYF
DNA: TGTGCCAGCAGCTTGGACCGGTGGGACGAGCAGTACTTC
J: TRBJ2-7
D: NA
V: TRBV5-5
size: few

CDR3: CASSEPGTAYGYTF
DNA: TGTGCCAGCAGCGAGCCCGGGACAGCCTATGGCTACACCTTC
J: TRBJ1-2
D: TRBD1
V: TRBV7-8
size: few

CDR3: CASSQGRDQPQHF
DNA: TGTGCCAGCAGCCAGGGTAGGGACCAGCCCCAGCATTTT
J: TRBJ1-5
D: NA
V: TRBV7-9
size: NA

CDR3: CASRFSVPNTGELFF
DNA: TGCGCCAGCAGATTTAGCGTCCCTAACACCGGGGAGCTGTTTTTT
J: TRBJ2-2
D: NA
V: TRBV5-1
size: few

CDR3: CSLRTSGSNEQFF
DNA: TGCAGCCTACGGACTAGCGGGAGTAATGAGCAGTTCTTC
J: TRBJ2-1
D: TRBD2
V: TRBV29-1
size: NA

CDR3: CASSPPSSSYEQYF
DNA: TGTGCCAGCAGCCCCCCCTCCTCATCCTACGAGCAGTACTTC
J: TRBJ2-7
D: NA
V: TRBV12-3/TRBV12-4
size: NA

CDR3: CASSPGTSVETQYF
DNA: TGCGCCAGCAGCCCTGGGACTAGCGTTGAGACCCAGTACTTC
J: TRBJ2-5
D: TRBD2
V: TRBV5-1
size: few

CDR3: CASSLVQGSAKNIQYF
DNA: TGCGCCAGCAGCTTGGTTCAGGGTTCTGCCAAAAACATTCAGTACTTC
J: TRBJ2-4
D: NA
V: TRBV5-1
size: NA

CDR3: CASSQDWGVAKNIQYF
DNA: TGCGCCAGCAGCCAAGACTGGGGAGTAGCCAAAAACATTCAGTACTTC
J: TRBJ2-4
D: NA
V: TRBV4-1
size: few

CDR3: CASSFTPTDTQYF
DNA: TGTGCCAGCAGCTTTACCCCCACAGATACGCAGTATTTT
J: TRBJ2-3
D: NA
V: TRBV5-4
size: few

CDR3: CASSLPGTTEAFF
DNA: TGTGCCAGCAGCTTACCCGGGACAACTGAAGCTTTCTTT
J: TRBJ1-1
D: NA
V: TRBV3-1
size: few

CDR3: CASIEGRGSYEQYF
DNA: TGTGCCAGCATCGAAGGCAGGGGGTCCTACGAGCAGTACTTC
J: TRBJ2-7
D: TRBD1
V: TRBV2
size: NA

CDR3: CASSGSGTGSLGYTF
DNA: TGTGCCAGCAGTGGCTCCGGGACAGGGTCCCTAGGCTACACCTTC
J: TRBJ1-2
D: TRBD1
V: TRBV25-1
size: NA

CDR3: CASRLGQTYEQYF
DNA: TGTGCCAGCAGGTTGGGACAGACCTACGAGCAGTACTTC
J: TRBJ2-7
D: TRBD1
V: TRBV27
size: few

CDR3: CSVDRVEETQYF
DNA: TGCAGCGTTGATAGAGTAGAAGAGACCCAGTACTTC
J: TRBJ2-5
D: NA
V: TRBV29-1
size: few

CDR3: CASNLLGGRTDTQYF
DNA: TGTGCCAGCAACCTTCTGGGAGGTAGAACAGATACGCAGTATTTT
J: TRBJ2-3
D: NA
V: TRBV6-6
size: NA

CDR3: CASSSRFEANTEAFF
DNA: TGTGCCAGCTCTTCCCGATTCGAGGCGAACACTGAAGCTTTCTTT
J: TRBJ1-1
D: NA
V: TRBV18
size: NA

CDR3: CASSAMTTANTEAFF
DNA: TGTGCCAGCAGCGCAATGACGACAGCGAACACTGAAGCTTTCTTT
J: TRBJ1-1
D: NA
V: TRBV7-8
size: NA

CDR3: CASSAKVQGRAEAFF
DNA: TGTGCCAGCAGCGCCAAAGTCCAGGGTCGCGCTGAAGCTTTCTTT
J: TRBJ1-1
D: NA
V: TRBV2
size: NA

CDR3: CASRSPGQGYPSSHEQYF
DNA: TGTGCCAGCCGCTCGCCGGGACAGGGCTATCCGTCCTCCCACGAGCAGTACTTC
J: TRBJ2-7
D: TRBD1
V: TRBV11-2
size: many

CDR3: CSVSGTGSGELFF
DNA: TGCAGCGTTTCCGGGACAGGGTCCGGGGAGCTGTTTTTT
J: TRBJ2-2
D: TRBD1
V: TRBV29-1
size: NA

CDR3: CASSLTGTTYEQYF
DNA: TGTGCCAGCAGTCTTACCGGGACAACCTACGAGCAGTACTTC
J: TRBJ2-7
D: NA
V: TRBV27
size: NA

CDR3: CSAVRIRTRQGETQYF
DNA: TGCAGTGCTGTCCGTATTAGGACACGTCAAGGGGAGACCCAGTACTTC
J: TRBJ2-5
D: NA
V: TRBV20-1
size: once

CDR3: CSARDLGFMNTEAFF
DNA: TGCAGTGCTAGAGATCTTGGCTTCATGAACACTGAAGCTTTCTTT
J: TRBJ1-1
D: NA
V: TRBV20-1
size: few

CDR3: CASSYSRKGAAGELFF
DNA: TGTGCCAGCAGTTACTCAAGAAAGGGGGCCGCCGGGGAGCTGTTTTTT
J: TRBJ2-2
D: TRBD1
V: TRBV6-5
size: NA

CDR3: CASSVGYEQFF
DNA: TGTGCCAGCAGCGTAGGGTACGAGCAGTTCTTC
J: TRBJ2-1
D: NA
V: TRBV9
size: NA

CDR3: CASSHELADYNEQFF
DNA: TGTGCCAGCAGCCATGAACTAGCGGATTACAATGAGCAGTTCTTC
J: TRBJ2-1
D: TRBD2
V: TRBV13
size: NA

CDR3: CASSVSGGGYTF
DNA: TGTGCCAGCAGCGTGTCAGGGGGTGGCTACACCTTC
J: TRBJ1-2
D: TRBD1
V: TRBV9
size: few

CDR3: CASSLDAASNTGELFF
DNA: TGTGCCAGCAGCTTGGATGCGGCCTCGAACACCGGGGAGCTGTTTTTT
J: TRBJ2-2
D: NA
V: TRBV5-4
size: few

CDR3: CASSLERGLTYNEQFF
DNA: TGTGCCAGCAGCTTAGAACGGGGGCTTACCTACAATGAGCAGTTCTTC
J: TRBJ2-1
D: NA
V: TRBV7-2
size: few

CDR3: CASSLSPHEGNQPQHF
DNA: TGCGCCAGCAGCTTATCGCCCCACGAGGGCAATCAGCCCCAGCATTTT
J: TRBJ1-5
D: NA
V: TRBV5-1
size: NA

CDR3: CASSVASAQETQYF
DNA: TGTGCCAGCAGCGTAGCCAGCGCGCAAGAGACCCAGTACTTC
J: TRBJ2-5
D: NA
V: TRBV9
size: NA

CDR3: CASSYGVSNTGELFF
DNA: TGTGCCAGCAGTTATGGGGTTTCGAACACCGGGGAGCTGTTTTTT
J: TRBJ2-2
D: NA
V: TRBV6-2/TRBV6-3
size: NA

CDR3: CAWSLAEPYEQYF
DNA: TGTGCCTGGAGTTTAGCGGAACCCTACGAGCAGTACTTC
J: TRBJ2-7
D: NA
V: TRBV30
size: NA

CDR3: CASRLTSAYEQYF
DNA: TGTGCCAGCAGGCTGACTAGCGCCTACGAGCAGTACTTC
J: TRBJ2-7
D: TRBD2
V: TRBV6-2/TRBV6-3
size: few

CDR3: CASSQGLLNEQFF
DNA: TGCGCCAGCAGCCAGGGACTACTGAATGAGCAGTTCTTC
J: TRBJ2-1
D: TRBD2
V: TRBV5-1
size: many

CDR3: CASNYERHWTEAFF
DNA: TGTGCCAGCAATTATGAGCGGCATTGGACTGAAGCTTTCTTT
J: TRBJ1-1
D: NA
V: TRBV6-1
size: many

CDR3: CASSQREGQETQYF
DNA: TGTGCCAGCAGCCAAAGGGAGGGCCAAGAGACCCAGTACTTC
J: TRBJ2-5
D: TRBD2
V: TRBV2
size: NA

CDR3: CASSLVDRQSGYTF
DNA: TGTGCCAGCAGCTTAGTTGACAGGCAGTCTGGCTACACCTTC
J: TRBJ1-2
D: NA
V: TRBV7-2
size: few

CDR3: CASSLASQGTYGYTF
DNA: TGCGCCAGCAGCTTGGCGAGTCAGGGGACCTATGGCTACACCTTC
J: TRBJ1-2
D: NA
V: TRBV5-1
size: NA

CDR3: CASSYRRNQPQHF
DNA: TGTGCCAGCAGTTACCGGCGCAATCAGCCCCAGCATTTT
J: TRBJ1-5
D: NA
V: TRBV6-2/TRBV6-3
size: NA

CDR3: CASSLSLAGNEQFF
DNA: TGCGCCAGCAGCTTGAGTCTAGCGGGCAATGAGCAGTTCTTC
J: TRBJ2-1
D: TRBD2
V: TRBV5-1
size: few

CDR3: CSVARTLTYEQYF
DNA: TGCAGCGTTGCCAGGACCTTGACCTACGAGCAGTACTTC
J: TRBJ2-7
D: NA
V: TRBV29-1
size: NA

CDR3: CASQTGRTGYEQYF
DNA: TGTGCCAGCCAGACAGGACGGACAGGGTACGAGCAGTACTTC
J: TRBJ2-7
D: TRBD1
V: TRBV5-6
size: many

CDR3: CASSFEGRVGDTQYF
DNA: TGTGCCAGCAGCTTCGAAGGCAGGGTTGGAGATACGCAGTATTTT
J: TRBJ2-3
D: NA
V: TRBV7-3
size: few

CDR3: CASLPDRVETQYF
DNA: TGTGCCAGCCTTCCGGACAGGGTAGAGACCCAGTACTTC
J: TRBJ2-5
D: TRBD1
V: TRBV18
size: NA

CDR3: CASSQDLGTATDTQYF
DNA: TGTGCCAGCAGCCAAGATTTGGGGACTGCCACAGATACGCAGTATTTT
J: TRBJ2-3
D: NA
V: TRBV4-2
size: NA

CDR3: CATSGLTELAGGNTGELFF
DNA: TGTGCCACCAGTGGCCTAACGGAACTAGCGGGAGGTAACACCGGGGAGCTGTTTTTT
J: TRBJ2-2
D: TRBD2
V: TRBV24-1
size: few

CDR3: CASSIDGGNTQYF
DNA: TGTGCCAGTAGTATAGACGGGGGGAATACGCAGTATTTT
J: TRBJ2-3
D: TRBD2
V: TRBV19
size: NA

CDR3: CASSFLAGELFF
DNA: TGTGCCAGCAGTTTCCTGGCCGGGGAGCTGTTTTTT
J: TRBJ2-2
D: NA
V: TRBV28
size: NA